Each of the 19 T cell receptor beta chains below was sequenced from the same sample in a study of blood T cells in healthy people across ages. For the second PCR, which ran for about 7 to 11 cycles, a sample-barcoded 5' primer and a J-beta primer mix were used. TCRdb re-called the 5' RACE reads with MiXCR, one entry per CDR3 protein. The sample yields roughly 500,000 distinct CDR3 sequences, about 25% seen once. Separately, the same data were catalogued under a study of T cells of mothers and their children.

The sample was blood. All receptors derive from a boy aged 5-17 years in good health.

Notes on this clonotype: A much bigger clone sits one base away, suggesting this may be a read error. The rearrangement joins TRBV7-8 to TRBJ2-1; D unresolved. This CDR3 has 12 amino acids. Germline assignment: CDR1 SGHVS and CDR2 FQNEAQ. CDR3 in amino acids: CASSLRVNGQFF. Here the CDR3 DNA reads TGTGCCAGCAGCCTACGGGTGAATGGGCAGTTCTTC.

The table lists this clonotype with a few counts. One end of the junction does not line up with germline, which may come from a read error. The CDR3: CASTLRLQGASVTEAFF. The DNA of the CDR3 is TGTGCCAGCACTTTACGGCTCCAGGGGGCCTCAGTGACTGAAGCTTTCTTT. The chain links TRBV28 to TRBJ1-1; TRBD1 aligns across 8 bases. Germline assignment: CDR1 MDHEN and CDR2 SYDVKM. This CDR3 is built from 17 residues.

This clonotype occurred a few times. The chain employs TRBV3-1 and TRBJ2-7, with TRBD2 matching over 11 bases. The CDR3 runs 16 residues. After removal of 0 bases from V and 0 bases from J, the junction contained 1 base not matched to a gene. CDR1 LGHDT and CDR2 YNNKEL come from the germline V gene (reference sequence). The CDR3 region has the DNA TGTGCCAGCAGCCAAGAGGGACTAGCGGCCTCCTACGAGCAGTACTTC. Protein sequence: CASSQEGLAASYEQYF.

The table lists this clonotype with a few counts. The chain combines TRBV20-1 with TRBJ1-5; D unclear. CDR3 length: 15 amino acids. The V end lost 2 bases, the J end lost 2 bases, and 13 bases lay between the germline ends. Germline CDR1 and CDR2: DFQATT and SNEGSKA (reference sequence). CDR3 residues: CSARSRESGNQPQHF. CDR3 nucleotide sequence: TGCAGTGCTAGATCGAGGGAGTCGGGCAATCAGCCCCAGCATTTT.

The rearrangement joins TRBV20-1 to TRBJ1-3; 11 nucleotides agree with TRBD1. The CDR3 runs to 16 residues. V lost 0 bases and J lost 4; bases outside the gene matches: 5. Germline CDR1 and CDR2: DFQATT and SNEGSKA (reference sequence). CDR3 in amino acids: CSARDGQGAGGNTIYF. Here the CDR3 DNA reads TGCAGTGCTAGAGACGGACAGGGGGCGGGCGGAAACACCATATATTTT.

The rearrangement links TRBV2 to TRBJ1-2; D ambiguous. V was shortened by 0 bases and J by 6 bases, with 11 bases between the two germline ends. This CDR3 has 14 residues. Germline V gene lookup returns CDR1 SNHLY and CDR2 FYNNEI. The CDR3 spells CASSEALGKHGYTF. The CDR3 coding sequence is TGTGCCAGCAGTGAAGCGCTGGGCAAGCATGGCTACACCTTC.

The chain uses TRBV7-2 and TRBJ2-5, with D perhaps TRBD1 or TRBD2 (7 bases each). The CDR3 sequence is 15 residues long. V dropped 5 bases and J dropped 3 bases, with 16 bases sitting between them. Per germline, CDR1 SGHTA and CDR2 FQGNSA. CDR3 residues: CASSTRRGREETQYF. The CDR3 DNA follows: TGTGCCAGCAGCACCCGCAGGGGGAGGGAAGAGACCCAGTACTTC.

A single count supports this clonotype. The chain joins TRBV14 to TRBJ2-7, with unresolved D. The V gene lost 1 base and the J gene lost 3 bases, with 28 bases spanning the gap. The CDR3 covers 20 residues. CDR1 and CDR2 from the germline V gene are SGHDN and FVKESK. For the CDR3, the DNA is TGTGCCAGCAGCCAAGGCCGCGCATCCGAACGTTACTCCAAAAACTACGAGCAGTACTTC. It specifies CASSQGRASERYSKNYEQYF. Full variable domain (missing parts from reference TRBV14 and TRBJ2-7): EAGVTQFPSHSVIEKGQTVTLRCDPISGHDNLYWYRRVMGKEIKFLLHFVKESKQDESGMPNNRFLAERTGGTYSTLKVQPAELEDSGVYFCASSQGRASERYSKNYEQYFGPGTRLTVT.

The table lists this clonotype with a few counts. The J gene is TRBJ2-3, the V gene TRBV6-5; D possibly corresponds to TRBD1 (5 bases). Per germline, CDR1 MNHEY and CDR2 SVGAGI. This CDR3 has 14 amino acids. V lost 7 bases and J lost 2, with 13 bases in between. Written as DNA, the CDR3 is TGTGCCAGCATTCCTGGGGCCGACACAGATACGCAGTATTTT. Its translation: CASIPGADTDTQYF.

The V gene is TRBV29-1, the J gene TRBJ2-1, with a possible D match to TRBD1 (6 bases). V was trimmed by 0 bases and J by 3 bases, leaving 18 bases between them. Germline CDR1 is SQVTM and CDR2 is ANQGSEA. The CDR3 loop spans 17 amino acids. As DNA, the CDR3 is TGCAGCGTTGAAGATCGGGTCAAACGGACAGTCTACAATGAGCAGTTCTTC. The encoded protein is CSVEDRVKRTVYNEQFF.

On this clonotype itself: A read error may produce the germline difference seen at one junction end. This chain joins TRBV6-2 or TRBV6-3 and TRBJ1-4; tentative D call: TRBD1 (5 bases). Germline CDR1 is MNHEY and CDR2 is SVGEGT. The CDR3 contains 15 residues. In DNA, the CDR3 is TGTGCCAGCAGCGACCAGGGAGCAACTAATGAAAAACTGCTTTTT. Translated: CASSDQGATNEKLLF.

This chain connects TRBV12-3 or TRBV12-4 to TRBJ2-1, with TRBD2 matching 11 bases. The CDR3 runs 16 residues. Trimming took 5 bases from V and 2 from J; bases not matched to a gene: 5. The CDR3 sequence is CASSTQGLAAYNEQFF. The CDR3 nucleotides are TGTGCCAGCAGTACCCAGGGACTAGCGGCCTACAATGAGCAGTTCTTC.

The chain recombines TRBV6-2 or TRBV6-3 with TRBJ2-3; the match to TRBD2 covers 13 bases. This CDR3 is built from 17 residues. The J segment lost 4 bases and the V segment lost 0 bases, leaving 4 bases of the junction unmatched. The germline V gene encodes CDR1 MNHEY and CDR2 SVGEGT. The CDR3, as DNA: TGTGCCAGCAGTTACTCGACTAGCGGGAGGATCGCAGATACGCAGTATTTT. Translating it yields CASSYSTSGRIADTQYF.

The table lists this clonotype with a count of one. The CDR3 is CASKGPSETQYF. DNA of the CDR3: TGTGCCAGCAAGGGGCCATCAGAGACCCAGTACTTC. The J gene is TRBJ2-5, the V gene TRBV2; TRBD1 might be the D (5 bases). Per the germline V gene, CDR1 is SNHLY and CDR2 is FYNNEI. The CDR3 is made up of 12 amino acids. V dropped 7 bases and J dropped 4 bases, with 10 bases sitting between them.

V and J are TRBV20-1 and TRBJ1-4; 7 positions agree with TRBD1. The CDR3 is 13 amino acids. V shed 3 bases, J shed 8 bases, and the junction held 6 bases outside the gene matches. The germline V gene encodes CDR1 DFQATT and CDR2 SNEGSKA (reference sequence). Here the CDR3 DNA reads TGCAGTGCTAGGAGGGACAGTGGAGAAAAACTGTTTTTT. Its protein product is CSARRDSGEKLFF.

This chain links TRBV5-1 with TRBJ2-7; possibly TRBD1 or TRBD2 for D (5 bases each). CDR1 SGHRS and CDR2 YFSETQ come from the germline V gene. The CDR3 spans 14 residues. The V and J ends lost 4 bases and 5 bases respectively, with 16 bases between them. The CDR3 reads CASSLLQGPNEQYF. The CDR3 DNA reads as TGCGCCAGCAGCCTCCTTCAGGGACCCAACGAGCAGTACTTC.

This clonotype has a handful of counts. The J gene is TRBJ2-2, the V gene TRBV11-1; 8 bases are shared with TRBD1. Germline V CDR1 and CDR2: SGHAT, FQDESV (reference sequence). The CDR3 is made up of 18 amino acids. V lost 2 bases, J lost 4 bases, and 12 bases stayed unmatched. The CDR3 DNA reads TGTGCCAGCAGCTTATCCCGATCAGGGACAGGATCCACCGGGGAGCTGTTTTTT. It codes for CASSLSRSGTGSTGELFF. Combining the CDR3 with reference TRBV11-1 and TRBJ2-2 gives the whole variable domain EAEVAQSPRYKITEKSQAVAFWCDPISGHATLYWYRQILGQGPELLVQFQDESVVDDSQLPKDRFSAERLKGVDSTLKIQPAELGDSAMYLCASSLSRSGTGSTGELFFGEGSRLTVL.

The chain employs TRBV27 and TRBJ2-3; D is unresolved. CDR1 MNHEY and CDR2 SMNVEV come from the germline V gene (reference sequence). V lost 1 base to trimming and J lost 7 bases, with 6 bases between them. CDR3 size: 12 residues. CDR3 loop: CASSLLGNTQYF. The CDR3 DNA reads TGTGCCAGCAGTTTATTGGGAAATACGCAGTATTTT.

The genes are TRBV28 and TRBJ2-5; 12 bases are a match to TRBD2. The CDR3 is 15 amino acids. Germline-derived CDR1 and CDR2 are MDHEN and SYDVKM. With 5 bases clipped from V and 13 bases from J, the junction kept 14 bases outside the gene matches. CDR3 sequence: CASSPLMTSGRWVYF. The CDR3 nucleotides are TGTGCCAGCAGTCCCTTGATGACTAGCGGGAGATGGGTGTACTTC.